This T cell receptor (beta chain) was obtained from a study of monozygotic twins with inflammatory bowel disease. Each UMI harboured a 6-nucleotide sample barcode and was appended via template switching. TCRdb reprocessed the 5' RACE reads and reports one entry per CDR3 protein, with no DNA. The repertoire table contains 350,000 to 550,000 distinct CDR3 sequences. Notes on this clonotype: As yet, its antigen is unknown.

The germline gives CDR1 SNHLY, CDR2 FYNNEI. The CDR3 length is 15 residues. Study-wide findings and caveats: Among IBD patients, fewer clonotypes were shared with others than among healthy twins, especially with disease activity. It was in IBD patients that TCRbeta diversity (inverse Simpson) was lower than in healthy co-twins. Immunosuppressive treatments were not uniform, and this may have added variability to patient repertoires.

The clonotype comes from a human donor with ulcerative colitis or Crohn's disease, or a healthy co-twin of an affected twin (not recorded which). Sequenced input: blood. V gene TRBV2 combines with J gene TRBJ2-1; TCRdb names TRBD2, which stays unverified in the absence of DNA. The CDR3 loop reads CASSAVAALYNEQFF.